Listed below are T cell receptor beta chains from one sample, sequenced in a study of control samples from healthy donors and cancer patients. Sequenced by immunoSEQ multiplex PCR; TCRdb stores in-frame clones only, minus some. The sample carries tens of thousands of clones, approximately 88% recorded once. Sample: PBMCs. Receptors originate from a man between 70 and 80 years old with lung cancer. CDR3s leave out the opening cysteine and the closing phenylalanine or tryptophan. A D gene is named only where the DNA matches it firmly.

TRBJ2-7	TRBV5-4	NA	ASSLASNEQY
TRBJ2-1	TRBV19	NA	ASSPGPGRGDYNEQF
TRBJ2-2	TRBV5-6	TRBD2	ASSRTRQNTGELF
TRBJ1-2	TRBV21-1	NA	ASGPQGRGYGYT
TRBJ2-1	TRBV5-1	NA	ASSMGDASYNEQF
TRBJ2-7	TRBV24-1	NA	ATSDSATRGYEQY
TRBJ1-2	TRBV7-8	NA	ASSLANSPYGYT
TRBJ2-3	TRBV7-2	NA	ASSLGGYRTDTQY
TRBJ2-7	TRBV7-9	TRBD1	ASSIRGQGGKQY
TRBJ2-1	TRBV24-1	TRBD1	ATSEWGPGGEF
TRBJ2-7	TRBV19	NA	ASSQGQRYEQY
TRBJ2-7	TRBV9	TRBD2	ASSAAGTSDYEQY